A single TCR beta chain is shown here with its context. This clone was seen a handful of times. The target of this receptor is not known. No qualities accompany the bases; no much larger clone lies one base away. These data originate in a study of radiotherapy plus CTLA-4 blockade in lung cancer (dated by TCRdb to 2016 to 2019). With respect to the entire study: Objective responses were observed in 18% of enrolled patients, and disease control was achieved in less than 40%.

Study-wide conclusions, independent of this receptor: TCR clones derived from tumors expanded in peripheral blood after treatment with radiotherapy and ipilimumab. Early dynamic changes in blood T cell clones, together with increased serum interferon-beta after radiation, were reported as the strongest predictors of response.

The study tested focal radiation therapy combined with CTLA-4 blockade (ipilimumab) in patients with chemo-refractory metastatic non-small-cell lung cancer. Libraries came from the immunoSEQ multiplex PCR assay. TCRdb carries this immuneACCESS record with in-frame sequences only. Its versions omit some clonotypes, under half of them owing to an unresolved V gene in the studies checked, with the rest unexplained. The sample table holds about 77,000 clones, of which nearly 75% were seen once. Of the sample, 9.9% is held by the ten largest clones. The germline V gene provides CDR1 SNHLY and CDR2 FYNNEI. V sheds 0 bases and J sheds 1 base, leaving 16 bases between their ends. Inclusive of the bounding cysteine and phenylalanine, the CDR3 is 19 residues long. Left in the record is the CDR3 DNA by itself, 57 bases read in frame from the first base.

This receptor was identified in a human donor with non-small cell lung cancer whose response to radiotherapy plus ipilimumab could not be evaluated. The sequencing used peripheral blood, collected from a patient treated with radiotherapy plus ipilimumab. The receptor chain draws on TRBV2 and TRBJ1-6; TRBD1 is perhaps the D gene, given 6 matching bases. The DNA sequence is TGTGCCAGCAGTGAAGCGCTTCATCGGCAGGGGTCCTATAATTCACCCCTCCACTTT. Translated, this is CASSEALHRQGSYNSPLHF.